The sequence of this T cell receptor (beta chain) was determined in a study of control samples from healthy donors and cancer patients. V lost 2 bases and J 2 bases, leaving 10 bases between the germline ends. The CDR3 extends over 15 amino acids. Germline lookup yields CDR1 SGHRS and CDR2 YFSETQ. The method was immunoSEQ multiplex PCR; TCRdb's version includes in-frame clones alone and lacks a portion of them. Here the sample spans under 200,000 clones, 85% to 90% being singletons. The sample comprised blood. The TCR sequence derives from a woman in her twenties or thirties in good health. This chain uses TRBV5-1 with TRBJ2-2; possible D gene TRBD1, 6 bases. DNA of the CDR3: TGCGCCAGCAGCTTTGGGGGCCCTAACACCGGGGAGCTGTTTTTT. Translation gives CASSFGGPNTGELFF. Supplemented by reference TRBV5-1 and TRBJ2-2, the full variable domain reads KAGVTQTPRYLIKTRGQQVTLSCSPISGHRSVSWYQQTPGQGLQFLFEYFSETQRNKGNFPGRFSGRQFSNSRSEMNVSTLELGDSALYLCASSFGGPNTGELFFGEGSRLTVL.